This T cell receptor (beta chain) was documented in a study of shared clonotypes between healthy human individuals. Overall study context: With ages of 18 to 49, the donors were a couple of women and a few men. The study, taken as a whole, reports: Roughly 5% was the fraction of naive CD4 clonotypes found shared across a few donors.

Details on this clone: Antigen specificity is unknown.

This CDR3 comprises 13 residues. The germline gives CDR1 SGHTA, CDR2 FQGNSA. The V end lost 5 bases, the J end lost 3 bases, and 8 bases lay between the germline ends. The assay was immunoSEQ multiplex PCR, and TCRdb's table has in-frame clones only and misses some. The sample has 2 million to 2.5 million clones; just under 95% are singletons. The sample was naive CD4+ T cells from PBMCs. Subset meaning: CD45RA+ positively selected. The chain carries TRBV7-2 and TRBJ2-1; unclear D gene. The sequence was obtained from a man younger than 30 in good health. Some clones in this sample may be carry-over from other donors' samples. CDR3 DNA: TGTGCCAGCAGCGCGTCCTTCTACAATGAGCAGTTCTTC. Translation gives CASSASFYNEQFF.